The clone carrying this T cell receptor beta chain showed up just a few times. The data were obtained in a study of T cell repertoires in cytomegalovirus infection. Looking at the study overall: Through public TCR beta signatures, both CMV infection and matching HLA type were indicated.

MiXCR was run by TCRdb on the reads, yielding one entry per CDR3 protein. The table lists over 100,000 distinct CDR3 sequences, 15% to 20% of them singletons, with around 8.2% in the top ten. Trimming took 2 bases from V and 5 from J, leaving 12 bases between them. The CDR3 is 14 residues long. The germline CDR1 and CDR2 sequences are KGHSH and LQKENI. Material for sequencing was PBMCs. This chain links TRBV18 with TRBJ1-1; possibly TRBD1 for D (5 bases). The receptor comes from a human donor in good health (CMV status not recorded). Some clones in this sample may be carry-over from other donors' samples. The CDR3 sequence is CASSPGRWGTEAFF. As DNA, the CDR3 is TGTGCCAGCTCACCAGGCAGGTGGGGGACTGAAGCTTTCTTT.